Below, one T cell receptor beta chain is given with its context. Its cognate antigen is unknown. This entry comes from a study of T cell responses to AZD1222 COVID-19 vaccine. Second-dose recipients at about 4 or about 12 weeks were treated as one pooled group. Using immunoSEQ multiplex PCR, the repertoire was profiled, and TCRdb retains in-frame clones only, with some absent. The data show approximately 100,000 clones, roughly nine tenths seen once. Notes on the study in general: It was only after the peak T cell response that any repertoires were sampled.

The sequence was obtained from an adult who received the AZD1222 COVID-19 vaccine. The sequencing here drew on peripheral blood, taken 28 days after the second AZD1222 dose.

The DNA for the CDR3 is TGCGCCAGCAGGCGGCAAAATCAGCCCCAGCATTTT. This gives the protein CASRRQNQPQHF. This chain uses TRBV10-1 with TRBJ1-5; no reliable D call. Germline assignment: CDR1 WNHNN and CDR2 SYGVQD (reference sequence). The V end lost 6 bases, the J end lost 4 bases, and 7 bases lay between the germline ends. The CDR3 contains 12 residues.